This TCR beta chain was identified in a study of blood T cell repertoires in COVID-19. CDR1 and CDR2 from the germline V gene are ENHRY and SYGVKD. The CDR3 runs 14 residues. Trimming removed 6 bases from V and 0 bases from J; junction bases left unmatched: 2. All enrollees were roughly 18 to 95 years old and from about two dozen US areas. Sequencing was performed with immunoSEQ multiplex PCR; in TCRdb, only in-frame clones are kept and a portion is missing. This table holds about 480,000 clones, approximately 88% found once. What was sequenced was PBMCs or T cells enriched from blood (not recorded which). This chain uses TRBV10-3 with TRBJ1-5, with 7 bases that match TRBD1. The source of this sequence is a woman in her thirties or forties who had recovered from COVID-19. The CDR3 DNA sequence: TGTGCCATCAGGGCAGGGGGTAGCAATCAGCCCCAGCATTTT. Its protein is CAIRAGGSNQPQHF.